The rows below give T cell receptor beta chains drawn from one sample of a study of shared clonotypes between healthy human individuals. Clones were read by immunoSEQ multiplex PCR, and TCRdb kept only the in-frame ones, dropping some. Counted here are approximately 740,000 clones, 80% to 95% occurring once; the ten biggest clones make up less than 25%. Sample: naive CD8+ T cells sorted from blood. These receptors were taken from a man aged 25-40 years in good health. The CDR3 runs from the conserved cysteine through the conserved F or W. Size is omitted from some rows. Given values are once, few, many or a class for expanded clones.

v_call	clone_size	j_call	cdr3_aa
TRBV28	.	TRBJ1-5	CATDPQGAYSNQPQHF
TRBV7-9	once	TRBJ2-3	CASRHLRGGQGDTQYF
TRBV10-3	once	TRBJ2-1	CAISDTSGSSYNEQFF
TRBV2	.	TRBJ2-3	CASSEIATDTQYF
TRBV6-6	.	TRBJ2-5	CASDFNLRTQYF
TRBV6-5	.	TRBJ2-1	CASSYLGPRNEQFF
TRBV19	.	TRBJ2-3	CASSIGLAGGLTDTQYF
TRBV7-2	.	TRBJ2-3	CASSLRLLARSTDTQYF
TRBV10-2	.	TRBJ2-1	CASSESGGDSYNEQFF
TRBV5-1	.	TRBJ2-1	CASSTELRGHYNEQFF
TRBV27	.	TRBJ1-2	CASSLRSGVPGYTF
TRBV19	.	TRBJ2-1	CASSIVAGGPASEQFF
TRBV9	.	TRBJ1-4	CASNLRGKLNEKLFF
TRBV28	.	TRBJ2-1	CASSGLNNEQFF
TRBV19	.	TRBJ2-1	CASSTGGLEQFF
TRBV7-9	.	TRBJ2-7	CASSPGGFEQYF
TRBV7-8	.	TRBJ2-3	CASSPRRSGTHTDTQYF
TRBV7-9	.	TRBJ2-1	CASSFGQGVMDEQFF
TRBV28	.	TRBJ2-1	CASSLGLNNEQFF
TRBV11-2	.	TRBJ2-7	CASSQTSTEQYF
TRBV28	.	TRBJ2-1	CASSPRTPLRGSYNEQFF
TRBV7-6	once	TRBJ2-5	CASSSQDGILGETQYF
TRBV4-1	.	TRBJ2-3	CASSQVAGVRTDTQYF
TRBV11-2	.	TRBJ2-7	CASSQFAGSSYEQYF
TRBV9	.	TRBJ2-1	CASSGDNHNEQFF
TRBV7-9	.	TRBJ2-2	CASSWKGGRAGELFF
TRBV29-1	.	TRBJ2-3	CSVEKAGEIDTQYF
TRBV27	once	TRBJ1-5	CASSQQGGRPQHF
TRBV7-9	.	TRBJ2-4	CASSADNSNIQYF
TRBV19	.	TRBJ1-1	CASSLGQGMNTEAFF
TRBV4-3	.	TRBJ2-7	CASSQGSFNYEQYF
TRBV15	.	TRBJ2-2	CATSRWDTGELFF
TRBV2	.	TRBJ2-7	CASSNRGAGTYEQYF
TRBV7-9	.	TRBJ2-5	CASSHRTGVQETQYF
TRBV29-1	.	TRBJ2-3	CSVQLGAGGPGDTQYF
TRBV27	.	TRBJ2-1	CASSPGGSYNEQFF
TRBV28	.	TRBJ1-5	CASSLYTGSNQPQHF
TRBV25-1	.	TRBJ2-7	CASSQGLVGYEQYF
TRBV27	.	TRBJ2-7	CASSGGQSRYEQYF
TRBV2	.	TRBJ2-5	CAILGRETQYF
TRBV5-4	.	TRBJ2-2	CASSFTDTGELFF
TRBV11-2	once	TRBJ2-7	CASSPGRPGRDLGYYEQYF
TRBV4-1	.	TRBJ1-2	CASSQDQGWSGYTF
TRBV4-1	.	TRBJ2-7	CASSPGRESSYEQYF
TRBV7-6	.	TRBJ1-2	CASSPGTGEYYGYTF
TRBV30	.	TRBJ1-1	CAWSVGIGRTEAFF
TRBV6-1	.	TRBJ2-5	CASSVYVSVETQYF
TRBV6-1	.	TRBJ2-3	CASSETTSGYGTDTQYF
TRBV7-7	.	TRBJ2-3	CASSLSGNLQGAEDTQYF